A single sample gave rise to the 28 T cell receptor beta chains below, sequenced in a study of cytotoxic CD8 clonotypes in ibrutinib-treated CLL. TCRdb's copy holds only in-frame clones and misses some; the assay was immunoSEQ multiplex PCR. The sample lists 150,000 or so clones, 79% occurring once. This specimen consisted of PBMCs, obtained after 12 months of ibrutinib treatment. These receptor sequences come from a human donor with chronic lymphocytic leukemia.

The chain combines TRBV4-3 with TRBJ2-7; D uncertain. CDR1 is LGHNA, CDR2 YSLEER, per germline. The ends were cut back, 3 bases at V and 6 bases at J, with 15 bases in the middle. This CDR3 contains 14 residues. This CDR3 is CASSQVTSGPEQYF. Here the CDR3 DNA reads TGCGCCAGCAGCCAGGTAACATCAGGACCCGAGCAGTACTTC.

This chain links TRBV18 with TRBJ1-1; a possible D gene is TRBD1 (6 bases). V lost 4 bases and J 11 bases, leaving 23 bases between the germline ends. CDR1 KGHSH and CDR2 LQKENI come from the germline V gene. The CDR3 spans 15 residues. The CDR3 is CASSQTSTGVVLAFF. In nucleotides, the CDR3 is TGTGCCAGCTCACAGACCTCGACAGGAGTAGTATTGGCTTTCTTT.

The gene calls are TRBV4-3 and TRBJ2-7; 7 positions match TRBD1. Germline V gene sequence: CDR1 LGHNA, CDR2 YSLEER. J was trimmed by 3 bases and V by 2 bases; bases with no gene match: 7. The CDR3 loop spans 15 amino acids. In nucleotides, the CDR3 is TGCGCCAGCAGCCAAAGACAGGGAGTATACTACGAGCAGTACTTC. Protein: CASSQRQGVYYEQYF.

The gene calls are TRBV4-3 and TRBJ1-2; D is unclear. The CDR3 is 16 residues long. V was pared by 0 bases and J by 6 bases, with 17 bases between. Per the germline V gene, CDR1 is LGHNA and CDR2 is YSLEER. CDR3 nucleotide sequence: TGCGCCAGCAGCCAAGATCGATTTGGGCCAGAAGATGGCTACACCTTC. Residues: CASSQDRFGPEDGYTF.

This chain uses TRBV27 with TRBJ1-5; TRBD1 matches 9 bases. With V trimmed by 1 base and J by 1 base, 8 bases remained unmatched. In germline, CDR1 is MNHEY, CDR2 SMNVEV (reference sequence). The CDR3 spans 18 residues. The CDR3 region has the DNA TGTGCCAGCAGTTTATTTGGGACAGGGTTACGGAGCAATCAGCCCCAGCATTTT. Protein: CASSLFGTGLRSNQPQHF.

The DNA of the CDR3 is TGCGCCAGCACCACATCCGGCGATTACTCTGGAAACACCATATATTTT. Amino acids: CASTTSGDYSGNTIYF. The chain links TRBV5-1 to TRBJ1-3, with unresolved D. V lost 6 bases and J 0 bases, leaving 16 bases between the germline ends. Per germline, CDR1 SGHRS and CDR2 YFSETQ. The CDR3 contains 16 residues.

The rearrangement joins TRBV30 to TRBJ2-3; D gene ambiguous. The CDR3 length is 19 residues. V was cut by 2 bases and J by 0 bases, with 24 bases left in between. Germline assignment: CDR1 GTSNPN and CDR2 SVGIG (reference sequence). The CDR3 region has the DNA TGTGCCTGGAGTAAATTTGGTGTGGCGAGTGGGATTAGCACAGATACGCAGTATTTT. Amino acids: CAWSKFGVASGISTDTQYF. The variable domain in full, with the rest retrieved from reference TRBV30 and TRBJ2-3, is SQTIHQWPATLVQPVGSPLSLECTVEGTSNPNLYWYRQAAGRGLQLLFYSVGIGQISSEVPQNLSASRPQDRQFILSSKKLLLSDSGFYLCAWSKFGVASGISTDTQYFGPGTRLTVL.

This chain links TRBV19 with TRBJ1-4; the D gene is possibly TRBD1 (5 bases). The V end lost 7 bases, the J end lost 4 bases, and 13 bases lay between the germline ends. The germline CDR1 and CDR2 sequences are LNHDA and SQIVND (reference sequence). The CDR3 runs to 14 residues. The CDR3 protein is CASKKGPNNEKLFF. The CDR3 coding sequence is TGTGCCAGTAAAAAGGGACCGAATAATGAAAAACTGTTTTTT.

This chain links TRBV2 with TRBJ2-5; D is perhaps TRBD2 (5 bases). CDR3 length: 11 amino acids. The germline gives CDR1 SNHLY, CDR2 FYNNEI. V was clipped by 6 bases and J by 11 bases, with 13 bases between them. The CDR3 is CASRETGEQYF. In nucleotides, the CDR3 is TGTGCCAGCAGGGAAACCGGGGAGCAGTACTTC.

The chain joins TRBV5-6 to TRBJ1-1, with D possibly matching TRBD1 (5 bases). V was pared by 6 bases and J by 5 bases, with 14 bases between. Germline assignment: CDR1 SGHDT and CDR2 YYEEEE. The length of the CDR3 is 13 residues. CDR3 DNA: TGTGCCAGCATCATGGGCGGGGGGACTGAAGCTTTCTTT. This encodes CASIMGGGTEAFF.

The chain carries TRBV7-3 and TRBJ2-5; D remains ambiguous. Germline lookup yields CDR1 SGHTA and CDR2 FQGTGA. CDR3 length: 11 amino acids. V shed 6 bases and J shed 0 bases, with 2 bases lying between them. The CDR3 reads CASRHQETQYF. The CDR3 nucleotides read TGTGCCAGCAGACACCAAGAGACCCAGTACTTC. The full variable domain, its missing parts supplied by reference TRBV7-3 and TRBJ2-5, is GAGVSQTPSNKVTEKGKYVELRCDPISGHTALYWYRQSLGQGPEFLIYFQGTGAADDSGLPNDRFFAVRPEGSVSTLKIQRTERGDSAVYLCASRHQETQYFGPGTRLLVL.

The chain combines TRBV27 with TRBJ2-2, with 10 bases matching TRBD2. V trimming: 5 bases; J trimming: 6 bases; junction bases outside the gene matches: 9. CDR1 is MNHEY and CDR2 is SMNVEV in the germline V gene (reference sequence). The CDR3 consists of 16 residues. CDR3: CASSPLAGDGPGELFF. The CDR3 coding sequence is TGTGCCAGCAGTCCCCTAGCGGGAGATGGGCCCGGGGAGCTGTTTTTT.

V and J are TRBV29-1 and TRBJ2-7; D tentatively fits TRBD1 or TRBD2 (5 bases each). Trimming stripped 1 base from V and 4 bases from J, with 14 bases between. Germline values: CDR1 SQVTM, CDR2 ANQGSEA. There are 14 residues in the CDR3. CDR3 DNA sequence: TGCAGCGTTGAAGGTTTACGGGGCCTGTACGAGCAGTACTTC. This codes for CSVEGLRGLYEQYF.

The rearrangement joins TRBV10-1 to TRBJ1-2, with a weak D call TRBD1 (6 bases). This CDR3 is built from 14 residues. Trimming removed 4 bases at V and 6 bases at J, with 15 bases between. Germline CDR1 WNHNN, CDR2 SYGVQD (reference sequence). The CDR3 DNA follows: TGCGCCAGCAGTGGGACACAGGGTCACCATGGCTACACCTTC. Its translation is CASSGTQGHHGYTF.

In DNA form, the CDR3 reads TGTGCCAGCAGTTTCGAAGCGGCATCCTACGAGCAGTACTTC. The encoded protein is CASSFEAASYEQYF. This chain connects TRBV6-5 to TRBJ2-7; a possible D gene is TRBD2 (5 bases). The CDR3 consists of 14 residues. CDR1 and CDR2 from the germline V gene are MNHEY and SVGAGI. With 4 bases removed from V and 1 base from J, the gap between germline ends came to 11 bases.

The rearrangement joins TRBV27 to TRBJ2-7, with 9 bases lining up with TRBD2. V gave up 3 bases and J gave up 5 bases; unmatched junction bases: 8. Germline V gene sequence: CDR1 MNHEY, CDR2 SMNVEV (reference sequence). The CDR3 runs 15 residues. CDR3 in DNA: TGTGCCAGCAGTTTCGATGGACTAGCGAACGACGAGCAGTACTTC. Protein: CASSFDGLANDEQYF.

The chain recombines TRBV5-6 with TRBJ2-2; no firm D call. The V gene's germline CDR1 is SGHDT and CDR2 YYEEEE. The ends were cut back, 0 bases at V and 0 bases at J, with 9 bases in the middle. The CDR3 sequence is 16 residues long. DNA for the CDR3: TGTGCCAGCAGCTTGGGTATCCGAGCGAACACCGGGGAGCTGTTTTTT. This codes for CASSLGIRANTGELFF.

CDR3 loop: CASSTDRGGFYNEQFF. DNA of the CDR3: TGTGCCAGCAGCACCGACCGAGGTGGTTTCTACAATGAGCAGTTCTTC. V gene TRBV11-3 combines with J gene TRBJ2-1; D remains ambiguous. Trimming stripped 5 bases from V and 3 bases from J, with 17 bases between. Germline loops: CDR1 SGHNT, CDR2 YENEEA. The CDR3 consists of 16 residues.

CDR3 residues: CASTSRTDKNTEAFF. The CDR3 coding sequence is TGTGCCAGCACCTCCCGGACGGATAAGAACACTGAAGCTTTCTTT. The rearrangement links TRBV28 to TRBJ1-1; D unresolved. V was cut by 7 bases and J by 1 base, with 16 bases left in between. There are 15 residues in the CDR3. The germline gives CDR1 MDHEN, CDR2 SYDVKM.

In its sample, this clone was seen once. The chain couples TRBV2 to TRBJ2-1; 11 bases fit TRBD2. Germline CDR1 is SNHLY and CDR2 is FYNNEI. The V and J ends lost 5 bases and 1 base, in that order; junction bases with no gene match: 7. There are 17 residues in the CDR3. In nucleotides, the CDR3 is TGTGCCAGCAGTACCCCTACTAGCGGGGGTTCCTACAATGAGCAGTTCTTC. Its translation is CASSTPTSGGSYNEQFF.

The J gene is TRBJ2-1, the V gene TRBV28, with D possibly being TRBD1 or TRBD2 (5 bases each). The CDR3 is 12 amino acids. Looked up from germline, CDR1 is MDHEN and CDR2 is SYDVKM. Trimming took off 2 bases at V and 15 bases at J, with 14 bases between the two ends. The DNA of the CDR3 is TGTGCCAGCAGTTTAACCCCCCGGGACCTGTTCTTC. Translation gives CASSLTPRDLFF.

This chain uses TRBV27 with TRBJ2-3; 9 positions agree with TRBD2. The length of the CDR3 is 14 residues. Germline CDR1 is MNHEY and CDR2 is SMNVEV (reference sequence). The V gene end was trimmed by 8 bases and the J gene end by 4 bases; junction bases not matched to a gene: 7. CDR3 coding DNA: TGTGCCAGCGGGGTAGCGGGAGCTGCAGATACGCAGTATTTT. Protein product: CASGVAGAADTQYF.

The V and J genes are TRBV6-5 and TRBJ2-5, with no clear D. Germline assignment: CDR1 MNHEY and CDR2 SVGAGI. The V end was cut by 6 bases, the J end by 5 bases, with 10 bases between. The CDR3 contains 12 residues. CDR3 protein: CASSRARETQYF. CDR3 bases: TGTGCCAGCAGCCGGGCCCGCGAGACCCAGTACTTC.

The CDR3 DNA sequence: TGTGCCAGCAGCCAAGACGACACGTTCGGCGAGCAGTACTTC. It codes for CASSQDDTFGEQYF. The chain joins TRBV4-2 to TRBJ2-7; no firm D call. The CDR3 sequence is 14 residues long. V was shortened by 0 bases and J by 6 bases, with 12 bases between the two germline ends. Germline CDR1 LGHNA, CDR2 YNFKEQ.

With regard to this clone: The junction differs from germline at one of its ends, possibly a read error. The chain employs TRBV7-6 and TRBJ2-1; no clear D. Germline CDR1 reads SGHVS; CDR2 reads FNYEAQ. The CDR3 totals 14 residues. CDR3 residues: CASSLAGSYNDQFF. CDR3 in DNA: TGTGCCAGCAGCTTAGCGGGCTCCTACAATGATCAGTTCTTC.

This chain connects TRBV27 to TRBJ2-2; D remains ambiguous. Looked up from germline, CDR1 is MNHEY and CDR2 is SMNVEV (reference sequence). CDR3 size: 16 residues. Between the trimmed V and J ends, which lost 3 bases and 4 bases, there was a span of 15 bases. CDR3 nucleotide sequence: TGTGCCAGCAGTTTTCTAGTGGCGCCGGTCACCGGGGAGCTGTTTTTT. Amino acids: CASSFLVAPVTGELFF.

The chain couples TRBV29-1 to TRBJ2-7; 10 bases fit TRBD2. From germline, CDR1 is SQVTM and CDR2 ANQGSEA. V was pared by 0 bases and J by 7 bases, with 9 bases of the junction left unmatched. The length of the CDR3 is 15 residues. The CDR3 protein is CSVEDPLAGVLEQYF. In DNA form, the CDR3 reads TGCAGCGTTGAAGACCCGCTAGCGGGAGTTTTGGAGCAGTACTTC.

The chain employs TRBV10-3 and TRBJ2-2, with 12 bases that match TRBD2. V dropped 5 bases and J dropped 3; count of bases not matched to a gene: 7. CDR1 and CDR2 from the germline V gene are ENHRY and SYGVKD. The CDR3 spans 17 residues. CDR3 nucleotide sequence: TGTGCCATCAGTCTGACTAGCGGGAGCCCCGACACCGGGGAGCTGTTTTTT. This codes for CAISLTSGSPDTGELFF.